These 19 T cell receptor beta chains were all obtained from the same sample, sequenced in a study of neurological immune-mediated disorders. TCRdb passed the 5' RACE reads through MiXCR, listing each CDR3 protein once. The repertoire holds some 65,000 distinct CDR3 sequences, 4.1% seen once, with under 3% in the top ten. Sequencing used PBMCs. The receptors derive from a man aged 50 or older with multiple sclerosis.

This clonotype was seen repeatedly, ten times or more. The J gene is TRBJ2-7, the V gene TRBV2, with a possible D match to TRBD1 (5 bases). The germline CDR1 and CDR2 sequences are SNHLY and FYNNEI. V was shortened by 9 bases and J by 3 bases, with 18 bases between the two germline ends. The CDR3 runs to 14 residues. The CDR3, as DNA: TGTGCCAGTCTCGACAGCCTTCTCGGCTACGAGCAGTACGTC. Its translation is CASLDSLLGYEQYV.

This clonotype was detected many times. This chain joins TRBV20-1 and TRBJ2-1, with 10 bases aligning to TRBD2. The junction had 4 bases not matched to a gene; V was cut back by 5 bases and J by 0 bases. This CDR3 comprises 15 residues. Germline CDR1 DFQATT, CDR2 SNEGSKA (reference sequence). The CDR3 sequence is CSAPSSGSSYNEQFF. The CDR3 DNA is TGCAGTGCTCCGTCTAGCGGGAGCTCCTACAATGAGCAGTTCTTC.

In this sample, this clonotype turned up many times. The V gene is TRBV5-1, the J gene TRBJ2-3; D is ambiguous. The CDR3 is 14 residues long. Germline lookup yields CDR1 SGHRS and CDR2 YFSETQ. V was clipped by 0 bases and J by 5 bases, with 10 bases between them. The CDR3 loop is CASSLESALDTQYF. Here the CDR3 DNA reads TGCGCCAGCAGCTTGGAATCCGCATTAGATACGCAGTATTTT.

In this sample, this clonotype turned up a few times. This may come from a read error, since a much larger clone is one base off. The chain recombines TRBV20-1 with TRBJ1-5, with D perhaps matching TRBD1 (6 bases). CDR3 size: 13 residues. Per germline, CDR1 DFQATT and CDR2 SNEGSKA (reference sequence). V dropped 5 bases and J dropped 9 bases, with 17 bases sitting between them. The CDR3 sequence: CSAELKGGGPQHF. DNA for the CDR3: TGCAGTGCTGAGCTAAAGGGGGGTGGGCCCCAGCATTTT.

This clonotype came up a few times. The V call is TRBV12-3 or TRBV12-4, the J call TRBJ2-1; D gene ambiguous. V gave up 6 bases and J gave up 2 bases, with 14 bases separating them. CDR3 length: 15 residues. The CDR3 nucleotides are TGTGCCAGCAGCTCAAGACCCAGGACCTACAATGAGCAGTTCTTC. Protein: CASSSRPRTYNEQFF.

At least ten counts were recorded for this clonotype. The chain has TRBV20-1 and TRBJ2-1; no definite D call. From germline, CDR1 is DFQATT and CDR2 SNEGSKA (reference sequence). CDR3 length: 12 amino acids. Between the trimmed V and J ends, which lost 3 bases and 9 bases, there was a span of 12 bases. The CDR3 sequence is CSASDFPGEQFF. The CDR3 DNA is TGCAGTGCTAGTGATTTCCCCGGTGAGCAGTTCTTC.

This clonotype was detected ten times or more. The chain employs TRBV3-1 and TRBJ2-5; no firm D call. Germline CDR1 LGHDT, CDR2 YNNKEL (reference sequence). The V end was cut by 2 bases, the J end by 2 bases, with 9 bases between. The CDR3 runs 14 residues. The CDR3 reads CASSQRSHQETQYF. The DNA for the CDR3 is TGTGCCAGCAGCCAAAGATCCCATCAAGAGACCCAGTACTTC.

There are many counts of this clonotype. The rearrangement links TRBV5-5 to TRBJ2-7, with 10 nucleotides matching TRBD1. Trimming removed 3 bases from V and 6 bases from J; junction bases left unmatched: 9. The length of the CDR3 is 15 residues. Germline lookup yields CDR1 SGHKS and CDR2 YYEKEE (reference sequence). The CDR3 DNA sequence: TGTGCCAGCAGCTCAACCGGGACAGGGGTTGCCGAGCAGTACTTC. It codes for CASSSTGTGVAEQYF. Variable domain in full (rest from reference TRBV5-5 and TRBJ2-7): DAGVTQSPTHLIKTRGQQVTLRCSPISGHKSVSWYQQVLGQGPQFIFQYYEKEERGRGNFPDRFSARQFPNYSSELNVNALLLGDSALYLCASSSTGTGVAEQYFGPGTRLTVT.

This clonotype occurred a few times. The junction does not match germline at one end; this may be a read error. CDR3 sequence reads: CASSVNERDSPLNF. The CDR3 region has the DNA TGTGCCAGCAGCGTAAATGAAAGGGATTCACCCCTCAACTTT. This rearrangement joins TRBV9 to TRBJ1-6; D unclear. Germline CDR1 reads SGDLS; CDR2 reads YYNGEE. The CDR3 extends over 14 amino acids.

In its sample, this clonotype was seen a few times. Just one base apart from a much larger clone, this may be a read error. The rearrangement links TRBV5-1 to TRBJ1-1, with D unresolved. Trimming stripped 2 bases from V and 4 bases from J, with 12 bases between. Germline V gene data show CDR1 as SGHRS and CDR2 as YFSETQ. The CDR3 runs 14 residues. In DNA form, the CDR3 reads TGCGCCAGCAGCTTAACCCGAAAGGGCACTGAAGCTTTCTTT. This gives the protein CASSLTRKGTEAFF.

There are many counts of this clonotype. At one of its ends the junction is not consistent with the germline gene, which may arise from a read error. The gene calls are TRBV20-1 and TRBJ1-5, with D possibly matching TRBD1 (6 bases). Germline V gives CDR1 DFQATT, CDR2 SNEGSKA (reference sequence). This CDR3 has 15 amino acids. CDR3 amino acids: CSARRTEISNQPQNF. The CDR3 DNA follows: TGCAGTGCTAGACGGACAGAGATTAGCAATCAGCCCCAGAATTTT.

This clonotype has ten or more counts. The chain couples TRBV20-1 to TRBJ2-7; the match to TRBD1 covers 8 bases. CDR3 length: 14 amino acids. Losses at the gene ends were 6 bases for V and 0 bases for J; bases not matched to a gene: 7. Germline V gene lookup returns CDR1 DFQATT and CDR2 SNEGSKA (reference sequence). DNA for the CDR3: TGCAGTGCCAGGGGGCAGCACTTCTCCTACGAGCAGTACTTC. This sequence encodes CSARGQHFSYEQYF.

This clonotype was found many times. This chain uses TRBV29-1 with TRBJ2-7; D is undetermined. CDR3 size: 15 residues. Germline-derived CDR1 and CDR2 are SQVTM and ANQGSEA. With 2 bases removed from V and 2 bases from J, the gap between germline ends came to 16 bases. The CDR3 spells CSVESVGVATYEQYF. CDR3 nucleotides: TGCAGCGTTGAAAGTGTCGGCGTCGCGACCTACGAGCAGTACTTC.

This clonotype was observed a handful of times. The rearrangement links TRBV9 to TRBJ2-2; D not certain. Germline V lookup: CDR1 SGDLS, CDR2 YYNGEE. There are 13 residues in the CDR3. Between the trimmed V and J ends, which lost 5 bases and 7 bases, there was a span of 12 bases. CDR3 DNA: TGTGCCAGCAGTCCCTACTCTGGCGGGGAGCTGTTTTTT. Translating it yields CASSPYSGGELFF.

This clonotype was found many times. The chain combines TRBV20-1 with TRBJ2-3; TRBD2 aligns across 9 bases. Per germline, CDR1 DFQATT and CDR2 SNEGSKA (reference sequence). The CDR3 has 12 residues. The junction had 7 bases not matched to a gene; V was cut back by 2 bases and J by 13 bases. The CDR3 DNA reads as TGCAGTGCTAGACTAGCGGGGCCACTGGAGTATTTT. This encodes CSARLAGPLEYF.

The chain has TRBV5-5 and TRBJ2-7; a weak D match, TRBD2 (5 bases). The CDR3 extends over 13 amino acids. The germline CDR1 and CDR2 sequences are SGHKS and YYEKEE (reference sequence). V was clipped by 0 bases and J by 6 bases, with 10 bases between them. CDR3 nucleotide sequence: TGTGCCAGCAGCTTGGCCGGGAAGTCCGAGCAGTACTTC. This encodes CASSLAGKSEQYF.

This clonotype was observed at least ten times. The chain has TRBV12-3 or TRBV12-4 and TRBJ2-2; TRBD2 aligns across 7 bases. The CDR3 sequence is 14 residues long. J lost 5 bases, V lost 6 bases, and 6 bases had no gene match. In DNA form, the CDR3 reads TGTGCCAGCAGGCCGGGACTAACGACCGGGGAGCTGTTTTTT. This translates into CASRPGLTTGELFF.

This clonotype was observed at least ten times. This chain links TRBV20-1 with TRBJ2-2, with 7 nucleotides matching TRBD1. This CDR3 contains 18 residues. Per germline, CDR1 DFQATT and CDR2 SNEGSKA (reference sequence). The V and J ends lost 6 bases and 0 bases, in that order; junction bases with no gene match: 16. The CDR3 here is CSARDSSSQNPNTGELFF. The CDR3 DNA sequence: TGCAGTGCCAGGGACAGTTCCTCCCAGAACCCGAACACCGGGGAGCTGTTTTTT.

At least ten counts were recorded for this clonotype. The chain joins TRBV7-9 to TRBJ2-4, with D perhaps assigned TRBD1 or TRBD2 (5 bases each). Germline CDR1 reads SEHNR; CDR2 reads FQNEAQ (reference sequence). Deletions cut 3 bases from V and 8 bases from J, with 14 bases between. This CDR3 is built from 14 residues. The CDR3 DNA reads as TGTGCCAGCAGCTTCCGGGACGGATGGGACATTCAGTACTTC. Translation: CASSFRDGWDIQYF. Filled out from reference TRBV7-9 and TRBJ2-4, the complete variable domain reads DTGVSQNPRHKITKRGQNVTFRCDPISEHNRLYWYRQTLGQGPEFLTYFQNEAQLEKSRLLSDRFSAERPKGSFSTLEIQRTEQGDSAMYLCASSFRDGWDIQYFGAGTRLSVL.